This T cell receptor beta chain was sequenced during a study of regulatory T cells in long-lasting Graves disease. There are 15 residues in the CDR3. Germline CDR1 and CDR2: MNHEY and SVGEGT. Trimming shortened V by 0 bases and J by 6 bases, and 11 bases separated the two germline ends. Time point specified: persistent/refractory GD, antithyroid drugs over 5 years with positive TRAb. Following extraction of RNA from PBMCs, that RNA was used to make the TCR library. Arm-PCR with iRepertoire HTBI primers amplified the CDR3 regions for these TCR beta libraries. TCRdb processed the multiplex PCR reads anew with MiXCR; each CDR3 protein has one entry. The sample holds 600,000 to 800,000 distinct CDR3 sequences, about 30% seen once.

The source of this sequence is a female donor with Graves disease. Sequencing used peripheral blood mononuclear cells (PBMCs), obtained when the disease was refractory, from a patient treated with antithyroid drugs. The chain joins TRBV6-2 or TRBV6-3 to TRBJ2-2; D is possibly TRBD1 or TRBD2 (5 bases each). The CDR3 loop reads CASSYSGTVPGELFF. The CDR3 nucleotides are TGTGCCAGCAGTTACTCGGGGACGGTCCCCGGGGAGCTGTTTTTT.